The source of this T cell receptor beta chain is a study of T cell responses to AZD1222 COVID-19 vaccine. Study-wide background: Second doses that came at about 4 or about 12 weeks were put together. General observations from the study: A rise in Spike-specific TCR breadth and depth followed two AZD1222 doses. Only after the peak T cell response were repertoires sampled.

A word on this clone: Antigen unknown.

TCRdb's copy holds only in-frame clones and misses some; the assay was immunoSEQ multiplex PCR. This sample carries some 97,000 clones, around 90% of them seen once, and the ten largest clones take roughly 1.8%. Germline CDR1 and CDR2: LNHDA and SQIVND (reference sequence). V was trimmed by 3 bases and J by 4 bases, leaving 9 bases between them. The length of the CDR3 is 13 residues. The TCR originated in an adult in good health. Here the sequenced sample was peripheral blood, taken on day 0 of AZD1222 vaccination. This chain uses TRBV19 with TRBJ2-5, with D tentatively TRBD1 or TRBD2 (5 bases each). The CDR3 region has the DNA TGTGCCAGTAGTATTTCGGGGCGAGAGACCCAGTACTTC. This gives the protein CASSISGRETQYF.